This TCR beta chain originates from a study of blood T cells in healthy people across ages. A word on this clonotype: Its antigen is currently unknown.

For the second PCR, which ran for about 7 to 11 cycles, a sample-barcoded 5' primer and a J-beta primer mix were used. TCRdb used MiXCR to reprocess the 5' RACE reads, holding one entry per CDR3 protein. This table has some 1,000,000 distinct CDR3 sequences, about 25% appearing once. The CDR3 extends over 15 amino acids. With 0 bases clipped from V and 3 bases from J, the junction kept 3 bases outside the gene matches. Looked up from germline, CDR1 is SGHAT and CDR2 is FQNNGV. Study-wide points: It was the long-lived donors that had more naive CD4+ cells and higher diversity than aged donors.

These same records also appear under a second study, on T cells of mothers and their children. That study reports: Added by the second PCR's M1S primer were sample barcodes and 2-4 random nucleotides. Reads obtained per mother exceeded 9 million TCR beta CDR3 reads, with a few million obtained per child.

This TCR was recovered from a girl aged 2 to 9 in good health. The material sequenced was blood. The chain couples TRBV11-2 to TRBJ1-2; 8 nucleotides agree with TRBD1. CDR3 residues: CASSLDQGAHYGYTF. Here the CDR3 DNA reads TGTGCCAGCAGCTTAGATCAGGGGGCCCACTATGGCTACACCTTC. Variable domain in full (rest from reference TRBV11-2 and TRBJ1-2): EAGVAQSPRYKIIEKRQSVAFWCNPISGHATLYWYQQILGQGPKLLIQFQNNGVVDDSQLPKDRFSAERLKGVDSTLKIQPAKLEDSAVYLCASSLDQGAHYGYTFGSGTRLTVV.